The 28 T cell receptor beta chains presented below share a single source sample, sequenced in a study of tissue T cells after allogeneic stem cell transplantation. Stated time point: mouse harvest day 14 after allogeneic transplant. Each mouse received 10^7 T-cell-depleted marrow cells plus 10^6 splenic CD5+ T cells by tail vein. Generated by immunoSEQ multiplex PCR, the TCRdb table keeps only in-frame clones and is missing some. In the table there are 1,500 to 2,000 clones, 35% to 50% of which are singletons. The sample taken for sequencing was spleen. Source of these receptors: a female BALB/c mouse given C57BL/6 T cells with graft-versus-host disease after an allogeneic hematopoietic cell transplant.

With regard to this clone: Gene names and germline match the mouse. The read finishes 1 residue shy of the CDR3 end, and the germline J gene is used to complete it. The rearrangement uses TRBV5 and TRBJ1-1; D unresolved. Between the trimmed V and J ends, which lost 0 bases and 1 base, there was a span of 3 bases. Germline V gene sequence: CDR1 LGHNA, CDR2 YNLKQL (reference sequence). The CDR3 is made up of 13 amino acids. Incomplete CDR3 DNA: TGTGCCAGCAGCCAAGACTGGAACACAGAAGTCTTC. It codes for CASSQDWNTEVF. In full, the CDR3 is CASSQDWNTEVFF.

Note on this clone: A junction boundary mismatches the germline segment, possibly from a read error. Mouse gene names apply. This chain's CDR3 is CASSNRGRNSNYTF. The sequenced part of the CDR3 DNA is TGTGCCAGCAGCAACAGGGGGCGGAACTCCAACTACACC. The V and J genes are TRBV4 and TRBJ1-2; 9 bases are a match to TRBD1. The observed sequence ends 1 residue before the CDR3 terminus, with the missing tail filled in from the germline J gene. This CDR3 contains 14 residues. CDR1 LGHDT and CDR2 YNNKQL come from the germline V gene (reference sequence).

A single count supports this clone. Gene names follow the mouse nomenclature. The read gets to within 1 residue of the CDR3 end, and the germline J gene fills in the rest. This chain connects TRBV15 to TRBJ1-1; TRBD1 is a possible D gene (6 bases). From germline, CDR1 is SGHND and CDR2 FRSKSL. CDR3 length equals 15 residues. Trimming shortened V by 3 bases and J by 0 bases, and 11 bases separated the two germline ends. Incomplete CDR3 DNA: TGTGCCAGCAGTTTCTACAGGGTTGCAAACACAGAAGTCTTC. This gives the protein CASSFYRVANTEVF. The whole CDR3 region reads CASSFYRVANTEVFF.

Notes on this clone: All gene names here are mouse names. The CDR3 is cut off 1 residue early in the read; its end comes from the germline J gene. The chain carries TRBV15 and TRBJ1-1, with 7 bases lining up with TRBD1. CDR1 is SGHND, CDR2 FRSKSL, per germline. The CDR3 covers 14 residues. Trimming took 6 bases from V and 2 from J; bases not matched to a gene: 6. CDR3 DNA (partial): TGTGCCAGCAGCCCACAGGGGCCTAACACAGAAGTCTTC. It codes for CASSPQGPNTEVF. The CDR3 in its entirety is CASSPQGPNTEVFF.

This clone was recorded a few times. Gene names follow the mouse nomenclature. The read falls 1 residue short of the CDR3 end, and the missing part is taken from the germline J gene. The V and J genes are TRBV15 and TRBJ1-3; D not resolved. This CDR3 is 13 amino acids long. Germline V lookup: CDR1 SGHND, CDR2 FRSKSL. Trimming pared 6 bases from V and 0 bases from J, leaving 6 bases between. The CDR3 is CASSSDSGNTLYF. The covered CDR3 bases are TGTGCCAGCAGCTCAGATTCTGGAAATACGCTCTAT.

Remarks on this clone: Each gene name is a mouse one. The read terminates 1 residue ahead of where the CDR3 ends, so the germline J gene completes it. The chain uses TRBV15 and TRBJ1-3; D remains unclear. The germline V gene has CDR1 SGHND and CDR2 FRSKSL. CDR3 size: 14 residues. Trimming took off 1 base at V and 0 bases at J, with 4 bases between the two ends. Partial CDR3 DNA: TGTGCCAGCAGTTTAGGCGATTCTGGAAATACGCTCTAT. Translation gives CASSLGDSGNTLY. The whole CDR3 protein is CASSLGDSGNTLYF.

About this clone itself: The gene names given are mouse names. The read stops 1 residue short of the end of the CDR3; the missing end is completed from the germline J gene. This chain joins TRBV5 and TRBJ1-6, with D possibly matching TRBD1 (5 bases). TRBJ1-6 qualifies as an ORF whose function is uncertain. This CDR3 comprises 14 residues. The V and J ends lost 3 bases and 3 bases respectively, with 6 bases between them. CDR1 is LGHNA, CDR2 YNLKQL, per germline (reference sequence). The covered CDR3 bases are TGTGCCAGCAGCCATCAGGGCTATAATTCGCCCCTCTAC. Its protein is CASSHQGYNSPLY. The full CDR3 sequence reads CASSHQGYNSPLYF.

As regards this clone: The gene names given are mouse names. The read ends 1 residue early relative to the CDR3; the germline J gene fills the gap. The chain couples TRBV26 to TRBJ2-1; 7 bases are a match to TRBD1. Germline V gives CDR1 KGHPV, CDR2 FQNQEV (reference sequence). V lost 6 bases, J lost 1 base, and 0 bases stayed unmatched. The CDR3 extends over 13 amino acids. Incomplete CDR3 DNA: TGTGCCAGCAGACAGGGGAACTATGCTGAGCAGTTC. Translation gives CASRQGNYAEQF. In full, the CDR3 reads CASRQGNYAEQFF.

To note about this clone: The genes and germline here are from mouse. CDR3 sequence: CASSGAGSAETLYF. The part of the CDR3 DNA that was read is TGTGCCAGCAGTGGGGCGGGTAGTGCAGAAACGCTGTAT. The rearrangement links TRBV13-1 to TRBJ2-3, with unresolved D. The missing CDR3 end, 1 residue past where the read stops, is filled in from the germline J gene. CDR1 is NSHNY and CDR2 is SYGAGN in the germline V gene. The CDR3 is 14 amino acids. V dropped 3 bases and J dropped 0 bases, with 8 bases sitting between them.

The table lists this clone with a few counts. Any gene name here is a mouse gene name. The part of the CDR3 DNA that was read is TGTGCCAGCAGCCCTGACTGGGGGAGCTCCTATGAACAGTAC. Translated: CASSPDWGSSYEQY. The CDR3, in full, reads CASSPDWGSSYEQYF. The gene calls are TRBV19 and TRBJ2-7; 9 bases line up with TRBD2. The missing CDR3 end, 1 residue past where the read stops, is filled in from the germline J gene. The CDR3 spans 15 residues. Germline CDR1 is FNHDT and CDR2 is SITEND (reference sequence). The trim removed 5 bases at V and 0 bases at J, leaving 6 bases unmatched.

Notes on this clone: Gene names refer to mouse genes. Sequencing ends 1 residue short of the CDR3 end; the germline J gene provides the rest. The gene calls are TRBV3 and TRBJ2-5, with 7 bases aligning to TRBD1. The CDR3 is 13 amino acids. Germline V gene sequence: CDR1 SNHLY, CDR2 FYNGKV (reference sequence). V was pared by 5 bases and J by 4 bases, with 3 bases of the junction left unmatched. The sequenced part of the CDR3 DNA is TGTGCCAGCAGCCCCGGGACAGAAGACACCCAGTAC. The encoded protein is CASSPGTEDTQY. The full CDR3 is CASSPGTEDTQYF.

On this clone itself: The listed genes are named as in mouse. The read ends 1 residue shy of where the CDR3 ends; the end is completed using the germline J gene. The chain couples TRBV31 to TRBJ2-5, with TRBD1 as a possible D gene (5 bases). Germline V CDR1 and CDR2: GKSSPN, SITVG. V shed 0 bases and J shed 0 bases, with 10 bases lying between them. The CDR3 is 15 residues long. CDR3: CAWSLEGFNQDTQYF. Partial CDR3 DNA: TGTGCCTGGAGTCTTGAGGGGTTTAACCAAGACACCCAGTAC.

With respect to this clone: Genes here carry mouse names. The CDR3 extends 1 residue past the end of the read, so its final part is completed from the germline J gene. This chain uses TRBV26 with TRBJ2-4; 7 nucleotides agree with TRBD1. CDR3 size: 12 residues. Per germline, CDR1 KGHPV and CDR2 FQNQEV (reference sequence). The V segment lost 6 bases and the J segment 6 bases; nucleotides outside the gene matches: 3. The covered CDR3 bases are TGTGCCAGCAGCCCGGGACAGAACACCTTGTAC. It specifies CASSPGQNTLY. In full, the CDR3 reads CASSPGQNTLYF. The full variable domain, rest sourced from reference TRBV26 and TRBJ2-4, is NSKVIQTPRYLVKGQGQKAKMRCIPEKGHPVVFWYQQNKNNEFKFLINFQNQEVLQQIDMTEKRFSAECPSNSPCSLEIQSSEAGDSALYLCASSPGQNTLYFGAGTRLSVL.

This clone ranks as medium-sized (0.01 to 0.1%). Gene names follow the mouse nomenclature. From the germline J gene comes the end of the CDR3, since the read stops 1 residue before it. V and J are TRBV14 and TRBJ1-2; no clear D gene. CDR1 SGHDT and CDR2 FRDEAV come from the germline V gene. CDR3 length equals 13 residues. Trimming stripped 2 bases from V and 0 bases from J, with 5 bases between. The CDR3 region is CASSLGPNSDYTF. The CDR3 bases that were read are TGTGCCAGCAGTTTAGGGCCAAACTCCGACTACACC.

Points on this clone: Mouse gene names apply. The read ends 1 residue shy of where the CDR3 ends; the end is completed using the germline J gene. The V call is TRBV3, the J call TRBJ2-5; 8 bases match TRBD2. V trimming: 3 bases; J trimming: 5 bases; junction bases outside the gene matches: 1. Germline V gene lookup returns CDR1 SNHLY and CDR2 FYNGKV (reference sequence). This CDR3 comprises 13 residues. CDR3 in amino acids: CASSFDWGDTQYF. The sequenced part of the CDR3 DNA is TGTGCCAGCAGCTTCGACTGGGGAGACACCCAGTAC. Full variable domain (rest looked up from reference TRBV3 and TRBJ2-5): GPKVLQIPSHQIIDMGQMVTLNCDPVSNHLYFYWYKQILGQQMEFLVNFYNGKVMEKSKLFKDQFSVERPDGSYFTLKIQPTALEDSAVYFCASSFDWGDTQYFGPGTRLLVL.

This clone came up a few times. The gene symbols are mouse symbols. The read falls 1 residue short of the CDR3 end, and the missing part is taken from the germline J gene. The V gene is TRBV13-1, the J gene TRBJ1-5; 11 nucleotides match TRBD1. J was trimmed by 3 bases and V by 7 bases; bases with no gene match: 0. CDR1 and CDR2 from the germline V gene are NSHNY and SYGAGN. The CDR3 spans 13 residues. This CDR3 reads CASGTGGNQAPLF. CDR3 bases read: TGTGCCAGCGGGACAGGGGGCAACCAGGCTCCGCTT.

Concerning this clone itself: Genes and germline come from the mouse. Read coverage stops 1 residue before the CDR3 terminus; the germline J gene supplies the remainder. The chain employs TRBV26 and TRBJ2-1; a weak D match, TRBD1 (6 bases). The V gene's germline CDR1 is KGHPV and CDR2 FQNQEV (reference sequence). This CDR3 has 14 residues. V gave up 6 bases and J gave up 3 bases, with 12 bases separating them. The CDR3 bases that were read are TGTGCCAGCAGACCGGGACATAGCTATGCTGAGCAGTTC. This encodes CASRPGHSYAEQF. From start to end, the CDR3 is CASRPGHSYAEQFF.

This clone showed up just a few times. The listed genes are named as in mouse. The CDR3 end falls 1 residue outside the read, so it is completed with the germline J gene. This sequence joins TRBV29 and TRBJ2-7; tentative D call: TRBD1 (5 bases). Germline CDR1 is MSHET and CDR2 is SYDVDS. The CDR3 loop spans 14 amino acids. Deletions cut 8 bases from V and 0 bases from J, with 14 bases between. The CDR3 protein is CASAPPGSSYEQYF. Partial CDR3 DNA: TGTGCTAGCGCCCCCCCAGGGAGCTCCTATGAACAGTAC.

This clone was found a few times. Gene names are mouse gene names. Read sequence stops 1 residue before the CDR3 end, and the germline J gene provides the missing end. The chain uses TRBV2 and TRBJ2-1; 7 bases agree with TRBD2. V was pared by 0 bases and J by 7 bases, with 6 bases of the junction left unmatched. Germline assignment: CDR1 LGHNA and CDR2 YSYQKL. This CDR3 contains 15 residues. The part of the CDR3 DNA that was read is TGTGCCAGCAGCCAAGAAACTGGGGCTAGGGCTGAGCAGTTC. Its protein is CASSQETGARAEQF. The CDR3 as a whole reads CASSQETGARAEQFF.

Concerning this clone: Genes and germline are mouse. The read gets to within 1 residue of the CDR3 end, and the germline J gene fills in the rest. This chain uses TRBV4 with TRBJ2-4, with TRBD2 identical over 8 bases. The V and J ends lost 8 bases and 3 bases, in that order; junction bases with no gene match: 4. This CDR3 comprises 13 residues. Looked up from germline, CDR1 is LGHDT and CDR2 is YNNKQL (reference sequence). The sequenced CDR3 bases are TGTGCCAGCGCGACTGGGGAACAAAACACCTTGTAC. This translates into CASATGEQNTLY. The full CDR3 protein reads CASATGEQNTLYF.

By proportion, this clone is medium-sized. The germline and genes are mouse ones. Read coverage stops 1 residue before the CDR3 terminus; the germline J gene supplies the remainder. The chain uses TRBV29 and TRBJ1-2, with D possibly TRBD1 on 5 matching bases. V lost 3 bases and J lost 2, with 7 bases in between. This CDR3 region has 13 residues. The germline V gene encodes CDR1 MSHET and CDR2 SYDVDS. The CDR3 loop reads CASSFGGNSDYTF. The CDR3 bases that were read are TGTGCTAGCAGTTTTGGGGGGAACTCCGACTACACC.

Turning to this clone: These gene names are mouse names. The read ends 1 residue early relative to the CDR3; the germline J gene fills the gap. The V call is TRBV13-2, the J call TRBJ2-5, with 10 bases lining up with TRBD1. J gave up 5 bases and V 7 bases, and 1 base lay outside the gene matches. The CDR3 runs 12 residues. Germline V gene sequence: CDR1 NNHNN, CDR2 SYGAGS (reference sequence). The sequenced CDR3 bases are TGTGCCAGCCGGGACAGGGGAGACACCCAGTAC. This translates into CASRDRGDTQY. The CDR3 reads in full as CASRDRGDTQYF.

This clone is classed as medium-sized. Gene names refer to mouse genes. From the germline J gene comes the end of the CDR3, since the read stops 1 residue before it. J is TRBJ2-7 and V is TRBV3; 7 positions match TRBD1. This CDR3 is 14 amino acids long. Germline CDR1 reads SNHLY; CDR2 reads FYNGKV (reference sequence). After removal of 1 base from V and 4 bases from J, the junction contained 4 bases not matched to a gene. The CDR3 here is CASSLDRRGYEQYF. The sequenced part of the CDR3 DNA is TGTGCCAGCAGCTTAGATCGCAGGGGGTATGAACAGTAC. Drawing the rest from reference TRBV3 and TRBJ2-7, the complete variable domain is GPKVLQIPSHQIIDMGQMVTLNCDPVSNHLYFYWYKQILGQQMEFLVNFYNGKVMEKSKLFKDQFSVERPDGSYFTLKIQPTALEDSAVYFCASSLDRRGYEQYFGPGTRLTVL.

Concerning this clone itself: Genes and germline come from the mouse. The read gets to within 1 residue of the CDR3 end, and the germline J gene fills in the rest. The V gene is TRBV5, the J gene TRBJ2-5; 8 bases are shared with TRBD1. Germline CDR1 reads LGHNA; CDR2 reads YNLKQL (reference sequence). The ends lost 0 bases at V and 0 bases at J; junction bases unmatched: 2. This CDR3 has 16 amino acids. The covered CDR3 bases are TGTGCCAGCAGCCAAGAGGACAGGGTTAACCAAGACACCCAGTAC. It specifies CASSQEDRVNQDTQY. The full-length CDR3 reads as CASSQEDRVNQDTQYF.

This clone was recorded a few times. Germline and genes: mouse. The read stops 1 residue short of the end of the CDR3; the missing end is completed from the germline J gene. The rearrangement links TRBV15 to TRBJ2-1; D assignment may be TRBD1 or TRBD2 (5 bases each). CDR1 SGHND and CDR2 FRSKSL come from the germline V gene. This CDR3 is 13 amino acids long. The V gene lost 6 bases and the J gene lost 1 base, with 7 bases spanning the gap. The CDR3 bases that were read are TGTGCCAGCAGCTGGGACAACTATGCTGAGCAGTTC. As protein: CASSWDNYAEQF. The whole CDR3 is CASSWDNYAEQFF. The full variable domain, its missing parts supplied by reference TRBV15 and TRBJ2-1, is DAGVTQTPRHEVAEKGQTIILKCEPVSGHNDLFWYRQTKIQGLELLSYFRSKSLMEDGGAFKDRFKAEMLNSSFSTLKIQPTEPKDSAVYLCASSWDNYAEQFFGPGTRLTVL.

With regard to this clone: This sequence may be a read error, since a much larger clone differs from it by one base. Gene labels here are mouse ones. The sequence runs out 1 residue before the end of the CDR3; the remainder is reconstructed from the germline J gene. This sample also contains other DNA sequences that code for the same CDR3. The gene calls are TRBV26 and TRBJ1-5; no definite D call. In germline, CDR1 is KGHPV, CDR2 FQNQEV (reference sequence). This CDR3 region has 13 residues. The ends were cut back, 3 bases at V and 4 bases at J, with 7 bases in the middle. CDR3 bases read: TGTGCCAGCAGTCTTGGTAATAACCAGGCTCCGCTT. Translated: CASSLGNNQAPL. In full, the CDR3 is CASSLGNNQAPLF.

There are a few counts of this clone. Mouse gene names apply. The read ends 1 residue early relative to the CDR3; the germline J gene fills the gap. J is TRBJ1-2 and V is TRBV26; D not certain. The germline V and J ends were trimmed by 4 bases and 3 bases, with 9 bases remaining between them. CDR1 and CDR2 from the germline V gene are KGHPV and FQNQEV (reference sequence). The CDR3 is made up of 13 amino acids. The sequenced CDR3 bases are TGTGCCAGCAGTCCAGACGGACACTCCGACTACACC. Translated, it gives CASSPDGHSDYT. The full CDR3 is CASSPDGHSDYTF.

About this clone: Genes here carry mouse names. Coverage ceases 1 residue before the CDR3 finishes, and the germline J gene fills in the end. The chain uses TRBV31 and TRBJ2-7; 10 bases are shared with TRBD2. The CDR3 is made up of 14 amino acids. Germline loops: CDR1 GKSSPN, CDR2 SITVG. V was pared by 1 base and J by 3 bases, with 3 bases of the junction left unmatched. CDR3: CAWSRGTGDYEQYF. CDR3 DNA, as far as it was read: TGTGCCTGGAGTCGGGGGACTGGGGACTATGAACAGTAC.